This T cell receptor (beta chain) was documented in a study of T cell changes during pregnancy in multiple sclerosis. The germline CDR1 and CDR2 sequences are MNHEY and SMNVEV (reference sequence). The CDR3 has 14 residues. The V gene end was trimmed by 6 bases and the J gene end by 4 bases; junction bases not matched to a gene: 5. Measured with immunoSEQ multiplex PCR; TCRdb has only the in-frame clones, and not every one. The data show tens of thousands of clones, 92% seen once. The sequencing here drew on peripheral blood, taken in the second trimester of pregnancy. This clonotype originated in a female donor in good health, enrolled as a control in a pregnancy study. V usage is TRBV27 and J usage is TRBJ1-3, with 8 bases identical to TRBD1. The CDR3 loop reads CASSQQGGGNTIYF. The CDR3 nucleotides read TGTGCCAGCAGCCAACAGGGGGGAGGAAACACCATATATTTT.